This T cell receptor beta chain was documented in a study of Graves' ophthalmopathy and Graves' hyperthyroidism. The study excluded patients with other autoimmune diseases, uncontrolled infections, pregnancy or lactation. This clonotype was picked up a small number of times. This CDR3 contains 13 residues. CDR1 DFQATT and CDR2 SNEGSKA come from the germline V gene (reference sequence). V was clipped by 6 bases and J by 0 bases, with 11 bases between them. TCR beta CDR3 amplification used RNA transcripts. Second-round multiplex PCR came after first-round RT-PCR with HTBI primers. TCRdb recomputed calls from the multiplex PCR reads with MiXCR, one row per CDR3 protein. The data show more than 1,000,000 distinct CDR3 sequences, roughly 35% seen once.

The specimen was peripheral blood or thyroid tissue (not recorded which). The receptor was derived from an adult man with Graves' hyperthyroidism. The genes are TRBV20-1 and TRBJ1-2; TRBD1 might be the D (5 bases). The CDR3 DNA follows: TGCAGTGCCACCGGGACCGCTAACTATGGCTACACCTTC. Residues: CSATGTANYGYTF.